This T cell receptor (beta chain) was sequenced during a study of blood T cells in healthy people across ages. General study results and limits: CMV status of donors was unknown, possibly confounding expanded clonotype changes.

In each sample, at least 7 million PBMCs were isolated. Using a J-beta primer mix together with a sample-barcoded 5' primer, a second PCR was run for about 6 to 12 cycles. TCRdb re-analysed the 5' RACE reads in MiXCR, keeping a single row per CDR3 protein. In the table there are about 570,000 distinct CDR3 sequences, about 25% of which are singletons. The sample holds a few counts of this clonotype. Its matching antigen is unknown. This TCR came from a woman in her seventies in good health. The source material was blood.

CDR3: CASSLAWRPNEKLFF. The CDR3 DNA reads TGTGCCAGCAGCTTAGCATGGCGGCCAAATGAAAAACTGTTTTTT. The J gene is TRBJ1-4, the V gene TRBV7-2; D is ambiguous. The germline CDR1 and CDR2 sequences are SGHTA and FQGNSA. The CDR3 runs 15 residues. Trimming took 0 bases from V and 5 from J, leaving 10 bases between them.